This record looks at one T cell receptor beta chain sequence and its context. CDR3 size: 17 residues. Germline lookup yields CDR1 MNHNS and CDR2 SASEGT. V was trimmed by 2 bases and J by 8 bases, leaving 24 bases between them. Next came a second PCR, run for about 7 to 12 cycles, which used a sample-barcoded 5' primer along with a J-beta primer mix. TCRdb recomputed calls from the 5' RACE reads with MiXCR, one row per CDR3 protein. This table has about 830,000 distinct CDR3 sequences, approximately 59% appearing once. This entry belongs to a study of blood T cells in healthy people across ages. Sequenced: blood. The receptor's source is a man in his thirties or forties in good health. The chain is built from TRBV6-1 and TRBJ1-2, with D tentatively TRBD1 (6 bases). CDR3 bases: TGTGCCAGCAGTGAAAACGTCGGAAGACGGGACACAGGCGGCTACACCTTC. This translates into CASSENVGRRDTGGYTF.